This T cell receptor (beta chain) was recovered during a study of T cells in Graves' hyperthyroidism and ophthalmopathy. Study context: Peripheral blood was collected at initial diagnosis, before any treatment. Findings and limits, study-wide: Most clonotypes that expanded in the thyroid above 0.001 also showed up in blood.

Germline CDR1 DFQATT, CDR2 SNEGSKA (reference sequence). The trim removed 4 bases at V and 9 bases at J, leaving 7 bases unmatched. The CDR3 totals 12 residues. This clonotype has a count of ten or more. The antigen remains unidentified. Amplified TCR beta CDR3 regions came from RNA transcripts. In the first-round RT-PCR of the TCR CDR3, the HTBI primer set was used. From the multiplex PCR reads, TCRdb called clonotypes with MiXCR, one entry per CDR3 protein. The sample includes 350,000 to 450,000 distinct CDR3 sequences, more than 13% seen only once; the top ten take around 28%. The sequence was obtained from a man between 50 and 59 years old with Graves' ophthalmopathy. Sequencing used blood. The V call is TRBV20-1, the J call TRBJ1-1, with 8 positions matching TRBD1. The CDR3 DNA reads as TGCAGTGCTACAGGGGGCGAATCGAAAGCTTTCTTT. Its protein is CSATGGESKAFF.